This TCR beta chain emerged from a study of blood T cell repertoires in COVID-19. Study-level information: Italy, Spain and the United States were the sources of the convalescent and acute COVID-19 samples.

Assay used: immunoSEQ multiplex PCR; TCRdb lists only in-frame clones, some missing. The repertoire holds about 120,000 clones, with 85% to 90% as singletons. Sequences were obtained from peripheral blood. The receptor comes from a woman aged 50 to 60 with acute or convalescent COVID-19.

CDR3 sequence: CATSPLGRQGYNSPLHF. The CDR3 DNA reads TGTGCCACCAGCCCCTTGGGGAGACAGGGGTATAATTCACCCCTCCACTTT. The J gene is TRBJ1-6, the V gene TRBV15; TRBD1 matches 8 bases. The germline V gene encodes CDR1 LNHNV and CDR2 YYDKDF (reference sequence). The CDR3 totals 17 residues. The ends lost 5 bases at V and 4 bases at J; junction bases unmatched: 10.